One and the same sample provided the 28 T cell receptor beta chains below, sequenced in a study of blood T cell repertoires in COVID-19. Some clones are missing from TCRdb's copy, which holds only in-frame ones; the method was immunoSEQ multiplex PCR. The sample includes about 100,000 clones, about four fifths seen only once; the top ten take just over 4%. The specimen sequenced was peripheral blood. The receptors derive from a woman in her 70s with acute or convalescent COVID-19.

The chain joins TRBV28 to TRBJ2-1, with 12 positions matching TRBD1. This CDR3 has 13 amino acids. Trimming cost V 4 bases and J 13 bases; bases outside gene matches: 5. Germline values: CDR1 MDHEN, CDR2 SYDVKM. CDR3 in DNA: TGTGCCAGCAGTTCCGGGACAGGGGGCCATCAGTTCTTC. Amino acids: CASSSGTGGHQFF.

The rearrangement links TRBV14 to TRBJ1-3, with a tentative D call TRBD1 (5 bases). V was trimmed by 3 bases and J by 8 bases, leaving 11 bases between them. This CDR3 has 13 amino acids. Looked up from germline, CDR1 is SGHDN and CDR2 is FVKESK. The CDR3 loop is CASSQGTGDTIYF. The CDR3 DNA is TGTGCCAGCAGCCAGGGCACGGGGGACACCATATATTTT.

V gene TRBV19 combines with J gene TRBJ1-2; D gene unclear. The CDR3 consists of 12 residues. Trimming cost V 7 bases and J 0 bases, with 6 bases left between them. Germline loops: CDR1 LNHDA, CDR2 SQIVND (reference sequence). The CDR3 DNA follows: TGTGCCAGTACTAGGTCTAACTATGGCTACACCTTC. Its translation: CASTRSNYGYTF.

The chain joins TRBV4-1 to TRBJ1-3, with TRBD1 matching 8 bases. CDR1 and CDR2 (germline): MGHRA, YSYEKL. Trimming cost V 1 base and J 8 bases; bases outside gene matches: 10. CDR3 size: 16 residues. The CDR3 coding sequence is TGCGCCAGCAGCCAAGGCGGACAGGGTGGTGCGGACACCATATATTTT. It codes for CASSQGGQGGADTIYF.

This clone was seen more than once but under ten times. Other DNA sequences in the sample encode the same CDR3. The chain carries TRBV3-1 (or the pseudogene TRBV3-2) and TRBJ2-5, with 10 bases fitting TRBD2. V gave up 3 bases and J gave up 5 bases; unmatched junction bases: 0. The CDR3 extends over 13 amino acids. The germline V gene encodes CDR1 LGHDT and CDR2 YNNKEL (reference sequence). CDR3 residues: CASSQGLAETQYF. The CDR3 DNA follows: TGTGCCAGCAGCCAGGGACTAGCGGAGACCCAGTACTTC.

CDR3 sequence: CASSKTLGQGLGTQYF. The CDR3 bases are TGTGCCAGCAGTAAAACCCTGGGACAGGGGCTGGGGACCCAGTACTTC. This chain joins TRBV27 and TRBJ2-5; 10 positions match TRBD1. Trimming cost V 5 bases and J 7 bases; bases outside gene matches: 13. Germline V gene data show CDR1 as MNHEY and CDR2 as SMNVEV (reference sequence). The CDR3 sequence is 16 residues long.

The CDR3 DNA follows: TGTGCCAGCAGCTTAGCACCGGGACAGGCCTACGAGCAGTACGTC. Translating gives CASSLAPGQAYEQYV. This sequence joins TRBV5-4 and TRBJ2-7; the match to TRBD1 covers 8 bases. CDR1 is SGHNT, CDR2 YYREEE, per germline (reference sequence). The CDR3 runs to 15 residues. The V and J ends lost 2 bases and 2 bases, in that order; junction bases with no gene match: 6.

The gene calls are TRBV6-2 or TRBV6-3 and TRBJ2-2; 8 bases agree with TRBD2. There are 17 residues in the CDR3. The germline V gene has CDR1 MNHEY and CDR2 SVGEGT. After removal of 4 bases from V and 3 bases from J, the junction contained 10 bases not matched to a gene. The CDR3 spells CASSSLLAGFYTGELFF. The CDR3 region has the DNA TGTGCCAGCAGTTCTCTATTAGCGGGGTTCTACACCGGGGAGCTGTTTTTT.

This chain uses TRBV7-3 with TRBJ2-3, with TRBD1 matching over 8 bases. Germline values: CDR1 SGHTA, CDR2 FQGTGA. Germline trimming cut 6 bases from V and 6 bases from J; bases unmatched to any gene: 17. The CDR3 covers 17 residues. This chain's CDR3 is CASSLFHAGTGPDTQYF. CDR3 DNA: TGTGCCAGCAGTCTCTTCCACGCCGGGACAGGTCCCGATACGCAGTATTTT.

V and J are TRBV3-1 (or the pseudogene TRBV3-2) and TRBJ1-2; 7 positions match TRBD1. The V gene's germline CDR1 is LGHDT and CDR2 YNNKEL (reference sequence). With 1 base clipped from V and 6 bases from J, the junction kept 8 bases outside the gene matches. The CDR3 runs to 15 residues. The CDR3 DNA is TGTGCCAGCAGCCAAGGGCCGGGACAGAGGAATGGCTACACCTTC. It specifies CASSQGPGQRNGYTF.

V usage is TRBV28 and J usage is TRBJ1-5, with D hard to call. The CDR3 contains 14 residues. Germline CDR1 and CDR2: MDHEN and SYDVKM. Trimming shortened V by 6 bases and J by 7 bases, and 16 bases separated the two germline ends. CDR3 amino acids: CASSYRSEEQPQHF. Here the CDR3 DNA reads TGTGCCAGCAGCTATAGGTCAGAGGAGCAGCCCCAGCATTTT.

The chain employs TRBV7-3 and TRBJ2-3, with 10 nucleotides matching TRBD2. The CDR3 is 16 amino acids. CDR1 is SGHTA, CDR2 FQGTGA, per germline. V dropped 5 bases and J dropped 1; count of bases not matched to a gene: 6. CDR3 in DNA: TGTGCCAGCAGCGCCGGGGGGACTAGCGGCACAGATACGCAGTATTTT. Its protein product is CASSAGGTSGTDTQYF.

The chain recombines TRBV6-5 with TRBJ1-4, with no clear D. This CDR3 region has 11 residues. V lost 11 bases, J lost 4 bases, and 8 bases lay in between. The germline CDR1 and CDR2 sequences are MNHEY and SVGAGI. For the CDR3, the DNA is TGTGCCGTAGTTGGTAATGAAAAACTGTTTTTT. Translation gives CAVVGNEKLFF.

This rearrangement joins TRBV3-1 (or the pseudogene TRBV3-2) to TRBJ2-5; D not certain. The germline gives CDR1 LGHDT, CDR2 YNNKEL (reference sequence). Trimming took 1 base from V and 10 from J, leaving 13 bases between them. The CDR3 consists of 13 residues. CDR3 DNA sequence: TGTGCCAGCAGCCAAGGGAGAGGTTTGATCCAGTACTTC. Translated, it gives CASSQGRGLIQYF.

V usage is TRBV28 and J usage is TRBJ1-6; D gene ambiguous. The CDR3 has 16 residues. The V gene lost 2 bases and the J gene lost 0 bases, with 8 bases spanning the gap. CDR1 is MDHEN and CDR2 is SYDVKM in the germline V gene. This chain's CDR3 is CASSLVLSSYNSPLHF. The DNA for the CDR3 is TGTGCCAGCAGTTTAGTTCTAAGCTCCTATAATTCACCCCTCCACTTT. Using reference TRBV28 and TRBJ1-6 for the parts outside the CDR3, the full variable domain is DVKVTQSSRYLVKRTGEKVFLECVQDMDHENMFWYRQDPGLGLRLIYFSYDVKMKEKGDIPEGYSVSREKKERFSLILESASTNQTSMYLCASSLVLSSYNSPLHFGNGTRLTVT.

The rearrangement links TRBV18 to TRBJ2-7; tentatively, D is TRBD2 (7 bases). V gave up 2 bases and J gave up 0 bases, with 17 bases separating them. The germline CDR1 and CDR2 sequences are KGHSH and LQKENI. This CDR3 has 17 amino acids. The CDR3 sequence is CASSPREGGASSYEQYV. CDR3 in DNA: TGTGCCAGCTCACCAAGGGAAGGGGGGGCCAGCTCCTACGAGCAGTACGTC.

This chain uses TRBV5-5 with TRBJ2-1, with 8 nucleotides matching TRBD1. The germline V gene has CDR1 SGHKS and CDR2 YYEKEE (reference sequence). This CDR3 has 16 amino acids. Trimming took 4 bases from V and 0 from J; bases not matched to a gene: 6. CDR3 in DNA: TGTGCCAGCAGCACCGACAGGGGCCGCTCCTACAATGAGCAGTTCTTC. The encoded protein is CASSTDRGRSYNEQFF.

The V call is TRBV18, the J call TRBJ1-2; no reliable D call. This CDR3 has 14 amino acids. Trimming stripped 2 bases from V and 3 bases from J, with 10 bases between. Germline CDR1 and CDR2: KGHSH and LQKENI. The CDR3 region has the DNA TGTGCCAGCTCACCAGGTTCAGATTACTATGGCTACACCTTC. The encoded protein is CASSPGSDYYGYTF.

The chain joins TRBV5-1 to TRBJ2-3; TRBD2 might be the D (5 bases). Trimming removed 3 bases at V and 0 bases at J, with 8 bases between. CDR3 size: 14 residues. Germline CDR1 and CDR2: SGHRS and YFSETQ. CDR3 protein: CASSSSTSTDTQYF. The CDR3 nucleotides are TGCGCCAGCAGCTCTAGCACTAGCACAGATACGCAGTATTTT.

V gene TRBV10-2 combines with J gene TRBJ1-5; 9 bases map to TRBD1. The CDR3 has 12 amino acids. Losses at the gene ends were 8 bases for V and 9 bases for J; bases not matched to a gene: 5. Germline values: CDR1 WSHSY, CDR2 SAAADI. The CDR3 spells CASPDRGWPQHF. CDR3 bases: TGCGCCAGCCCAGACAGGGGGTGGCCCCAGCATTTT.

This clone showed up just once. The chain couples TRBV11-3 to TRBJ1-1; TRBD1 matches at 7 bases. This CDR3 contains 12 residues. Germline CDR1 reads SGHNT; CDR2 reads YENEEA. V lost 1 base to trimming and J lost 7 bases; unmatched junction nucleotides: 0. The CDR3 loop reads CASSLGDSEAFF. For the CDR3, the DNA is TGTGCCAGCAGCTTAGGGGACAGTGAAGCTTTCTTT.

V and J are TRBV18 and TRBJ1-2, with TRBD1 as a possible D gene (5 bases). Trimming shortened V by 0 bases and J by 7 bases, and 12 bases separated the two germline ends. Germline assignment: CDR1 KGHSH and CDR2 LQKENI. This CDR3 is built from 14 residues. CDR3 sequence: CASSPPGGLGGYTF. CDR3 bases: TGTGCCAGCTCACCACCCGGGGGTTTAGGTGGCTACACCTTC. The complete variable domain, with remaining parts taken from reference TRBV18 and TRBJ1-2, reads NAGVMQNPRHLVRRRGQEARLRCSPMKGHSHVYWYRQLPEEGLKFMVYLQKENIIDESGMPKERFSAEFPKEGPSILRIQQVVRGDSAAYFCASSPPGGLGGYTFGSGTRLTVV.

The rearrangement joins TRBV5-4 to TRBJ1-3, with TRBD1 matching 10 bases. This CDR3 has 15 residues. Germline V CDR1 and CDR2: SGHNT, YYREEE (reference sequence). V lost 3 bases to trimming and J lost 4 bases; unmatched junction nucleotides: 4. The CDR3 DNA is TGTGCCAGCAGCTCCGGGACAGGGGCCGGAAACACCATATATTTT. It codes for CASSSGTGAGNTIYF. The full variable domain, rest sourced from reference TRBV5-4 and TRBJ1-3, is ETGVTQSPTHLIKTRGQQVTLRCSSQSGHNTVSWYQQALGQGPQFIFQYYREEENGRGNFPPRFSGLQFPNYSSELNVNALELDDSALYLCASSSGTGAGNTIYFGEGSWLTVV.

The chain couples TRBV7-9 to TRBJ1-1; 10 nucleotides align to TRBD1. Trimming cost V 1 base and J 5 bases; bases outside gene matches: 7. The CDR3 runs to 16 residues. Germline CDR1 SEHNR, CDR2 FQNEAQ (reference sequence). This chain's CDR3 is CASSLEDRGRSTEAFF. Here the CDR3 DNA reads TGTGCCAGCAGCTTAGAAGACAGGGGGCGGTCGACTGAAGCTTTCTTT.

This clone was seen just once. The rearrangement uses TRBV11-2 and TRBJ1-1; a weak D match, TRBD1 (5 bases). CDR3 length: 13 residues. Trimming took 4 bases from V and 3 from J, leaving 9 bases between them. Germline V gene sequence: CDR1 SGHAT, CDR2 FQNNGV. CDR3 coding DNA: TGTGCCAGCAGCTCCAGCAGGGACACTGAAGCTTTCTTT. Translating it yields CASSSSRDTEAFF. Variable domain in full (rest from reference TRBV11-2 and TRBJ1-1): EAGVAQSPRYKIIEKRQSVAFWCNPISGHATLYWYQQILGQGPKLLIQFQNNGVVDDSQLPKDRFSAERLKGVDSTLKIQPAKLEDSAVYLCASSSSRDTEAFFGQGTRLTVV.

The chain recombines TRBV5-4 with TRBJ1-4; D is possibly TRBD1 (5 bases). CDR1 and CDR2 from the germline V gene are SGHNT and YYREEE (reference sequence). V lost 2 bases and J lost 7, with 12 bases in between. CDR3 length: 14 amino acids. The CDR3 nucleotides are TGTGCCAGCAGCTTACCAGGGTTGGGTGAAAAACTGTTTTTT. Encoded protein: CASSLPGLGEKLFF.

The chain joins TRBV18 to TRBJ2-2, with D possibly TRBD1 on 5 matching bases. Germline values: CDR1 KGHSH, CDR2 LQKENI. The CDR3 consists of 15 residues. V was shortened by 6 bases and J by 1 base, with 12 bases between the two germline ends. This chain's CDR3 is CASSERQMNTGELFF. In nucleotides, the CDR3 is TGTGCCAGCTCGGAGAGACAGATGAACACCGGGGAGCTGTTTTTT.

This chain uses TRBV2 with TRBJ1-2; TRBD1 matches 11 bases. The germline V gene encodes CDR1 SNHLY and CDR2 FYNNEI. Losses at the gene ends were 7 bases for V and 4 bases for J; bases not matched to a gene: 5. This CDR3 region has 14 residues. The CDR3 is CASKDGTGGYGYTF. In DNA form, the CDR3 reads TGTGCCAGCAAGGATGGGACAGGGGGCTATGGCTACACCTTC. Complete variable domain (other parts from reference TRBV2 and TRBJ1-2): EPEVTQTPSHQVTQMGQEVILRCVPISNHLYFYWYRQILGQKVEFLVSFYNNEISEKSEIFDDQFSVERPDGSNFTLKIRSTKLEDSAMYFCASKDGTGGYGYTFGSGTRLTVV.